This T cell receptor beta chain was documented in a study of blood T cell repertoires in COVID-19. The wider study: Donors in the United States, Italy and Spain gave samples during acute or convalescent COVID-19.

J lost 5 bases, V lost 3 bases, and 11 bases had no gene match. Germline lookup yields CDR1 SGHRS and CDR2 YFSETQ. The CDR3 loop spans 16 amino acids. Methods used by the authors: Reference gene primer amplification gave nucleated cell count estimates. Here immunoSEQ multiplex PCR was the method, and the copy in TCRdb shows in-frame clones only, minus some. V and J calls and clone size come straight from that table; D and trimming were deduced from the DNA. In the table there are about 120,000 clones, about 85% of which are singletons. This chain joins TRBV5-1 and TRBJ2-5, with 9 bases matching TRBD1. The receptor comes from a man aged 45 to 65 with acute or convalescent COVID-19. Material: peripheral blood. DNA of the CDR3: TGCGCCAGCAGCTCATACGGACAGGGGATCGTGGAGACCCAGTACTTC. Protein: CASSSYGQGIVETQYF.